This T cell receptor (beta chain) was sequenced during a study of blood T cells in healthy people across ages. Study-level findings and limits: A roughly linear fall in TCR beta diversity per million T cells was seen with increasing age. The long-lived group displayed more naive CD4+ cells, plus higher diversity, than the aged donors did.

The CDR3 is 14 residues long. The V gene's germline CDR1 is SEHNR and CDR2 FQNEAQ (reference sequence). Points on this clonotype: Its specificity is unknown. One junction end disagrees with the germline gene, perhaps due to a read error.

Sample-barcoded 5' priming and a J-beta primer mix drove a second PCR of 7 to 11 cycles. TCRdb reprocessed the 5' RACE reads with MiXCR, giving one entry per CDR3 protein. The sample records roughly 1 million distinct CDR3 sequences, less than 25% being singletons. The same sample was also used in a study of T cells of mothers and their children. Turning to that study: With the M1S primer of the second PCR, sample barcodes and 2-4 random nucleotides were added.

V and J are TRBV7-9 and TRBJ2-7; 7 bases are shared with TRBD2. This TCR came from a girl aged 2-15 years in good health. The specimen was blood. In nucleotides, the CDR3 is TGTGCTAGCAGCCCAGGACTAGTTCCCCACGAGCAGTACTTC. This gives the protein CASSPGLVPHEQYF.